Following are 11 T cell receptor beta chains from one sample sequenced in a study of blood T cells in healthy people across ages. Then a second PCR, running about 7 to 11 cycles, was carried out with a sample-barcoded 5' primer and a J-beta primer mix. TCRdb called the 5' RACE reads again in MiXCR, with one record for every CDR3 protein. In the table there are roughly 800,000 distinct CDR3 sequences, roughly 25% of which are singletons. The sample was also reused in another study, on T cells of mothers and their children.

Specimen: blood. The receptors derive from a boy aged 5-17 years in good health.

This clonotype has only a few counts. The chain couples TRBV5-4 to TRBJ2-1, with D perhaps being TRBD1 or TRBD2 (5 bases each). The CDR3 totals 16 residues. Germline CDR1 and CDR2: SGHNT and YYREEE (reference sequence). Trimming took off 4 bases at V and 7 bases at J, with 21 bases between the two ends. The CDR3 sequence: CASSPPGGRGENEQFF. In nucleotides, the CDR3 is TGTGCCAGCAGCCCCCCGGGTGGCCGAGGGGAGAATGAGCAGTTCTTC.

This clonotype was detected a few times. The chain has TRBV7-6 and TRBJ2-2; 11 positions agree with TRBD2. The CDR3 is 16 residues long. V shed 4 bases, J shed 3 bases, and the junction held 4 bases outside the gene matches. Germline V gives CDR1 SGHVS, CDR2 FNYEAQ. The CDR3 loop reads CASSSGLAAYTGELFF. CDR3 nucleotides: TGTGCCAGCAGCTCGGGACTAGCGGCGTACACCGGGGAGCTGTTTTTT.

This chain connects TRBV4-2 to TRBJ2-5; no definite D call. V was cut by 0 bases and J by 0 bases, with 2 bases left in between. This CDR3 has 13 amino acids. The germline V gene encodes CDR1 LGHNA and CDR2 YNFKEQ. The CDR3 DNA is TGTGCCAGCAGCCAAGATGACCAAGAGACCCAGTACTTC. As protein: CASSQDDQETQYF.

This sequence joins TRBV7-9 and TRBJ2-2; 11 bases fit TRBD1. Unmatched junction bases numbered 8, after V lost 5 bases and J lost 0 bases. CDR1 is SEHNR and CDR2 is FQNEAQ in the germline V gene (reference sequence). The CDR3 is made up of 18 amino acids. CDR3 coding DNA: TGTGCCAGCAGCCCTCGACGGACAGGGGGCGCGAACACCGGGGAGCTGTTTTTT. Translating gives CASSPRRTGGANTGELFF.

This clonotype was seen more than once but under ten times. The CDR3 loop is CASTHRGSIDEQFF. The CDR3 region has the DNA TGTGCCAGCACTCACAGGGGGAGTATCGATGAGCAGTTCTTC. The V call is TRBV2, the J call TRBJ2-1, with 8 bases that match TRBD1. The CDR3 extends over 14 amino acids. V was clipped by 7 bases and J by 8 bases; unmatched bases: 10. The germline CDR1 and CDR2 sequences are SNHLY and FYNNEI.

J is TRBJ2-5 and V is TRBV12-3 or TRBV12-4; 9 nucleotides match TRBD1. V dropped 6 bases and J dropped 5; count of bases not matched to a gene: 10. CDR3 length: 15 amino acids. CDR3 in DNA: TGTGCCAGCAGAGCTACAGGGGGCCGAGGGGAGACCCAGTACTTC. It encodes CASRATGGRGETQYF.

This chain links TRBV12-3 or TRBV12-4 with TRBJ2-7; weak D call: TRBD1 (6 bases). V dropped 6 bases and J dropped 5 bases, with 14 bases sitting between them. The CDR3 has 13 amino acids. The DNA for the CDR3 is TGTGCCAGCAGCAAACAGGGAGTCCACGAGCAGTACTTC. Protein sequence: CASSKQGVHEQYF.

This clonotype was seen only once. The rearrangement links TRBV20-1 to TRBJ2-4, with D tentatively TRBD2 (5 bases). Trimming took off 0 bases at V and 3 bases at J, with 12 bases between the two ends. CDR1 and CDR2 (germline): DFQATT, SNEGSKA (reference sequence). The CDR3 is 15 residues long. The DNA of the CDR3 is TGCAGTGCTAGAGACGGGGTGTTAGGCAAAAACATTCAGTACTTC. Amino acid sequence: CSARDGVLGKNIQYF.

The chain joins TRBV2 to TRBJ1-5, with TRBD1 as a possible D gene (5 bases). This CDR3 region has 14 residues. V lost 2 bases and J lost 6, with 11 bases in between. Germline CDR1 SNHLY, CDR2 FYNNEI. This CDR3 is CASSEWGSAQPQHF. The CDR3, as DNA: TGTGCCAGCAGTGAATGGGGGTCGGCTCAGCCCCAGCATTTT.

In its sample, this clonotype was seen once. DNA of the CDR3: TGCGCCAGCAGCTTGCTGGGAGAATTAAAGACCCAGTACTTC. It yields the protein CASSLLGELKTQYF. This chain links TRBV5-1 with TRBJ2-5, with D perhaps TRBD2 (5 bases). Looked up from germline, CDR1 is SGHRS and CDR2 is YFSETQ. Trimming shortened V by 1 base and J by 6 bases, and 13 bases separated the two germline ends. The CDR3 covers 14 residues.

This chain joins TRBV7-8 and TRBJ2-5; 7 positions agree with TRBD1. With V trimmed by 5 bases and J by 3 bases, 6 bases remained unmatched. Germline CDR1 is SGHVS and CDR2 is FQNEAQ. This CDR3 contains 14 residues. CDR3 bases: TGTGCCAGCAGCCCAGGGACAGTGGAAGAGACCCAGTACTTC. It is translated as CASSPGTVEETQYF. Combining the CDR3 with reference TRBV7-8 and TRBJ2-5 gives the whole variable domain GAGVSQSPRYKVAKRGQDVALRCDPISGHVSLFWYQQALGQGPEFLTYFQNEAQLDKSGLPSDRFFAERPEGSVSTLKIQRTQQEDSAVYLCASSPGTVEETQYFGPGTRLLVL.